Detailed here is one T cell receptor beta chain. Its antigen remains unidentified. The V and J ends lost 3 bases and 1 base respectively, with 12 bases between them. The germline V gene encodes CDR1 LGHDT and CDR2 YNNKEL (reference sequence). The CDR3 length is 16 residues. The data are from a study of T-cell memory formation after mild COVID-19. Study-wide points: CM and EM subsets held most contracting CD4+ clones; EMRA held CD8+ ones.

TCR alpha and TCR beta cDNA libraries carrying sample barcodes and UMIs came from 5'RACE with constant-segment primers. Using its own MiXCR run on the 5' RACE reads, TCRdb lists one record per CDR3 protein. The top ten hold around 21% of the sample, which has a few hundred thousand distinct CDR3 sequences, 8% to 9.5% seen once. Sequences were obtained from PBMCs or a T cell subset sorted from them (not recorded which). This rearrangement joins TRBV3-1 to TRBJ2-2, with TRBD1 as a possible D gene (6 bases). The receptor's source is a man aged 18 to 29 who had mild COVID-19 (a few samples of this study predate the infection). Cell type and time point are not known. The CDR3 DNA follows: TGTGCCAGCAGCCAGGCCGGGACACTGAACACCGGGGAGCTGTTTTTT. This sequence encodes CASSQAGTLNTGELFF.